This TCR beta chain was captured by sequencing in a study of immune evolution from preneoplasia to lung adenocarcinoma (dated by TCRdb to the early 2020s). The study in broad terms: HLA loss of heterozygosity was seen in approximately 6.7%, 15% and 36% of AIS, MIA and ADC lesions, and in no AAH lesions. The study profiled immune contexture across lung adenocarcinoma precursors and invasive adenocarcinoma using immune gene expression, TCR sequencing and multiplex immunofluorescence. Resected precursor lesions (AAH, AIS, MIA) and invasive adenocarcinomas were each compared against paired morphologically normal lung tissue. Sample size was based on specimen availability rather than a prior power calculation. The immune data were integrated with whole exome sequencing and methylation data from the same cohort of nodules. A total of about 53 patients with pulmonary nodules who underwent surgical resection were included in the overall cohort. A total of under 60 patients contributed TCR sequencing data. It was reported in the study that 100 or so samples were used for TCR sequencing. POLYSOLVER was used to infer Class I HLA alleles from exome data, and LOHHLA was used to detect allele-specific HLA loss.

The paper as a whole reports these results and caveats: Findings were based on association rather than direct causation; larger cohorts with long-term follow-up and longitudinal biopsies were deemed needed. Normal lung showed the highest clonality, whereas later-stage lesions appeared to have higher T cell density and diversity but lower clonality. The highest top T cell clone frequencies were observed in normal lung, and a progressive decrease in top T cell clone frequencies appeared to occur from AAH through AIS, MIA and invasive adenocarcinoma. All patients were from Japan and China, so applicability to Western populations was uncertain. KRAS-mutant nodules showed the highest T cell clonality compared with EGFR-mutant or double wild-type lesions.

The patients had resection in Japan or China between the mid-2010s and the late 2010s. Two lung cancer pathologists independently reviewed H&E slides to confirm the histologic diagnosis of every case. For nucleic acid extraction, premalignant or tumor cells were enriched by macro-dissection following pathologic assessment. The AllPrep DNA/RNA FFPE Kit was used to isolate DNA from FFPE tissue. TCR beta CDR3 regions were sequenced from DNA using the immunoSEQ hsTCRbeta Kit. On the authors' methods: TCR sequencing data were analysed with the ImmunoSEQ Analyzer. T cell clonality was calculated on productive rearrangements as 1 minus Pielou's evenness. To measure T cell diversity, the inverse Simpson index was applied to productive templates. T cell density was defined as TCR beta template counts normalized to usable DNA, with usable DNA estimated by amplifying and sequencing housekeeping genes. TCR metrics were compared across histologic stages using two-sided Kruskal-Wallis tests. The source is immuneACCESS, and TCRdb retained only in-frame sequences with V and J called. Part of the clones is not carried over; for the studies checked, unresolved V genes explain less than half of this, and the remainder is unexplained. V and J calls and clone size come straight from that table; D and trimming were deduced from the DNA. This sample comprises 9,500 to 10,000 clones, about four fifths of them detected only once. The ten largest make up over 9.5% of the sample.

Comments on this clone: No antigen is known for it. No base quality values were provided; no much bigger clone lies one nucleotide off.

Including cysteine and phenylalanine, the CDR3 has 18 amino acids. This entry keeps only the CDR3 DNA: 54 bases, framed from base 1. V is reduced by 0 bases and J by 0 bases, leaving a spacing of 15 bases between them. CDR1 and CDR2, looked up from the germline V gene, are LGHNA and YNFKEQ. Sequenced sample: FFPE lung adenocarcinoma in situ tissue. What the cell subset or site label conveys for this sample: preinvasive adenocarcinoma in situ (AIS). The chain was built from TRBV4-2 and TRBJ1-5, with the identity of the D gene unclear. The sequence was obtained from a person older than 75 with lung adenocarcinoma. The bases read TGTGCCAGCAGCCAAGATCCGTTGGGAATTAATAGCAATCAGCCCCAGCATTTT. Its amino acids are CASSQDPLGINSNQPQHF.